What follows describes a single TCR beta chain. These data come from a study of blood T cell repertoires in COVID-19. Overall study context: Material from acute and convalescent COVID-19 was sourced from the United States, Italy and Spain. Sample material is recorded as cDNA or gDNA derived from T cells, B-cell-depleted T cells, or PBMCs.

In the original analysis: How many nucleated cells were present was estimated from reference gene primer amplification. Method: immunoSEQ multiplex PCR; TCRdb's copy keeps in-frame clones and lacks some. V and J calls and clone size are given by that table; D and trimming were obtained from the DNA. The table includes 110,000 or so clones, 70% to 90% detected once. Between the trimmed V and J ends, which lost 3 bases and 2 bases, there was a span of 14 bases. CDR1 is MGHRA, CDR2 YSYEKL, per germline. The CDR3 totals 16 residues. Sequenced: peripheral blood. The chain has TRBV4-1 and TRBJ1-3, with D possibly being TRBD1 (6 bases). The receptor was isolated from a man in his 70s who had recovered from COVID-19. The CDR3 is CASSHADRDTGNTIYF. Written as DNA, the CDR3 is TGCGCCAGCAGCCATGCGGACAGAGATACTGGAAACACCATATATTTT.